This TCR beta chain was captured by sequencing in a study of T cell responses to AZD1222 COVID-19 vaccine. Study findings and constraints: Reports indicate that nearly half of spike-specific TCRs are directed at unmutated variant regions. Only a handful of AZD1222 recipients, several in all, had baseline seropositivity. Clonal diversity was possibly underestimated, and the donors were mostly white British, with more females.

V lost 6 bases and J lost 2; bases outside the gene matches: 3. The CDR3 extends over 14 amino acids. In germline, CDR1 is MNHEY, CDR2 SVGAGI. Sequencing used immunoSEQ multiplex PCR; TCRdb keeps in-frame clones, though not all of them. The data show 130,000 to 150,000 clones, 90% to 95% seen once. As concerns this clone: Its antigen is unknown.

This TCR was sampled from an adult in good health. The rearrangement joins TRBV6-5 to TRBJ2-2; TRBD1 aligns across 7 bases. Sequences were derived from peripheral blood, sampled on day 0 of MenACWY control vaccination. CDR3 amino acids: CASSNRGNTGELFF. CDR3 nucleotides: TGTGCCAGCAGCAACAGGGGAAACACCGGGGAGCTGTTTTTT.